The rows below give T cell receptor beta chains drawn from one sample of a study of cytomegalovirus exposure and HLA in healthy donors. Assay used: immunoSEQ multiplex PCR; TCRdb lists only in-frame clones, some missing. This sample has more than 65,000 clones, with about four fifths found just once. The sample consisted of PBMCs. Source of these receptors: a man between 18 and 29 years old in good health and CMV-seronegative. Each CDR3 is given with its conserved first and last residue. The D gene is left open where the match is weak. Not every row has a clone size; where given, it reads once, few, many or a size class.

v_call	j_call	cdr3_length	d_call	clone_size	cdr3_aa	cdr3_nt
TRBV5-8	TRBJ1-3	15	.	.	CASSPRKLSGNTIYF	TGTGCCAGCAGCCCGAGGAAACTATCTGGAAACACCATATATTTT
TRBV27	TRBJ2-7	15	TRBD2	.	CASRPRLAGSYEQYF	TGTGCCAGCAGACCCCGACTAGCGGGTTCCTACGAGCAGTACTTC
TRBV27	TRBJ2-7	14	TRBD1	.	CASSRVGTAYEQYF	TGTGCCAGCAGTAGAGTCGGGACAGCGTACGAGCAGTACTTC
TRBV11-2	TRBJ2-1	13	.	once	CASSLTGSNEQFF	TGTGCCAGCAGCTTAACAGGTAGCAATGAGCAGTTCTTC
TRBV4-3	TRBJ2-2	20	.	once	CASSQESRFLSSRDTGELFF	TGCGCCAGCAGCCAAGAGTCGCGATTCTTGTCCTCCCGTGACACCGGGGAGCTGTTTTTT
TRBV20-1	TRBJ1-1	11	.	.	CSALSGAEAFF	TGCAGTGCTTTAAGCGGGGCTGAAGCTTTCTTT
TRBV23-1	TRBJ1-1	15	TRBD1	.	CASSHPGTGDTEAFF	TGCGCCAGCAGCCACCCCGGGACAGGGGACACTGAAGCTTTCTTT
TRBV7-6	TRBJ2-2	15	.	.	CASSPTGANTGELFF	TGTGCCAGCAGCCCGACAGGAGCAAACACCGGGGAGCTGTTTTTT
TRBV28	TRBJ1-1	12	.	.	CASRTTDIEAFF	TGTGCCAGCAGAACGACAGACATTGAAGCTTTCTTT
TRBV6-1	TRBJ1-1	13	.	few	CATLIRGHTEAFF	TGTGCCACTCTCATCAGGGGCCACACTGAAGCTTTCTTT
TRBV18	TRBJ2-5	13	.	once	CASSNGLLETQYF	TGTGCCAGCTCAAACGGACTACTAGAGACCCAGTACTTC
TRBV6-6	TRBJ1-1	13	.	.	CASTWIGDTEAFF	TGTGCCAGCACCTGGATAGGGGACACTGAAGCTTTCTTT
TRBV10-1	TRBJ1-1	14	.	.	CASRSQEQGSEAFF	TGCGCCAGCAGATCACAGGAACAGGGCTCTGAAGCTTTCTTT
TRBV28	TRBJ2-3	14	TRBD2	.	CATERGTYTDTQYF	TGTGCCACCGAGCGGGGAACCTACACAGATACGCAGTATTTT
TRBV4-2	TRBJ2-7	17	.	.	CSSSQDLYRGSSYEQYF	TGTTCCAGCAGCCAAGATCTTTACCGGGGGAGCTCCTACGAGCAGTACTTC
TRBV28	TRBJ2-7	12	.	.	CASSLNQGRSYF	TGTGCCAGCAGTTTAAATCAGGGCCGCTCCTACTTC
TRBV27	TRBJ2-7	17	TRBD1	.	CASSLVGTESISYEQYF	TGTGCCAGCAGTTTAGTCGGGACAGAATCGATCTCCTACGAGCAGTACTTC
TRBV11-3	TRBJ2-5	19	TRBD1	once	CASSSGRRFARGHQETQYF	TGTGCCAGCAGCTCAGGACGGCGCTTTGCCAGGGGGCACCAAGAGACCCAGTACTTC
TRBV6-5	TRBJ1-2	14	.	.	CASSYSAETYGYTF	TGTGCCAGCAGTTACTCTGCTGAAACATATGGCTACACCTTC
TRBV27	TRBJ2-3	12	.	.	CASTANRDTQYF	TGTGCCAGCACCGCGAACCGGGATACGCAGTATTTT
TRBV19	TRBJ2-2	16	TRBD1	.	CASNTPRTGVAGELFF	TGTGCCAGCAATACGCCACGAACAGGGGTTGCCGGGGAGCTGTTTTTT
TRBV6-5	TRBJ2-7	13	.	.	CASSPLQSSEQYF	TGTGCCAGCAGCCCTCTACAGAGCTCCGAGCAGTACTTC
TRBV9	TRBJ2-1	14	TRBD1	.	CASPSYNRGNEQFF	TGTGCCAGCCCCTCTTACAACAGGGGGAATGAGCAGTTCTTC
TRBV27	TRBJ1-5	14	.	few	CASSLRGSNQPQHF	TGTGCCAGCAGTTTAAGGGGTAGCAATCAGCCCCAGCATTTT
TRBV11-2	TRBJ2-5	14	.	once	CASSLDTGKETQYF	TGTGCCAGCAGCTTAGATACAGGAAAAGAGACCCAGTACTTC
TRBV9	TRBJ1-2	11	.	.	CASSGTYGYTF	TGTGCCAGCAGCGGGACTTATGGCTACACCTTC
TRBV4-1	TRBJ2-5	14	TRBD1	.	CASSQDIQGVTQYF	TGCGCCAGCAGCCAAGACATACAGGGGGTGACCCAGTACTTC
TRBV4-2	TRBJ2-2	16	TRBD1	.	CASGPPGTGNTGELFF	TGTGCCAGCGGACCACCCGGGACAGGGAACACCGGGGAGCTGTTTTTT
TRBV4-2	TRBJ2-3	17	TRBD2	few	CASSQLGLAASTDTQYF	TGTGCCAGCAGCCAACTAGGACTAGCGGCTAGCACAGATACGCAGTATTTT
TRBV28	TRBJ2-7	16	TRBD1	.	CASSSQSTGSRYEQYF	TGTGCCAGCAGTTCACAATCGACAGGGTCCCGCTACGAGCAGTACTTC
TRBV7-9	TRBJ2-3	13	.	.	CASSLVPGDTQYF	TGTGCCAGCAGCTTAGTTCCCGGGGATACGCAGTATTTT
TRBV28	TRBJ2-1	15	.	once	CASSETASSYNEQFF	TGTGCCAGCAGTGAGACAGCAAGCTCCTACAATGAGCAGTTCTTC
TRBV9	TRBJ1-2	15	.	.	CASSVVARGRSGYTF	TGTGCCAGCAGCGTAGTGGCCAGGGGACGGAGTGGCTACACCTTC
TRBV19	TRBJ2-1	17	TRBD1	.	CASTLQGDRGQGNEQFF	TGTGCCAGTACTCTACAAGGGGACAGGGGGCAGGGTAATGAGCAGTTCTTC
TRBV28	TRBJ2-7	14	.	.	CASMAIGGNNEQYF	TGTGCCAGCATGGCGATCGGCGGAAACAACGAGCAGTACTTC
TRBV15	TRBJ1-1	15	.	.	CATSVSDRKNTEAFF	TGTGCCACCAGCGTATCAGACAGGAAGAACACTGAAGCTTTCTTT
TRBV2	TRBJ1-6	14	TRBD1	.	CASSRDRQDSPLHF	TGTGCCAGCAGTAGGGACAGACAAGATTCACCCCTCCACTTT
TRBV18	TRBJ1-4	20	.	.	CASSPRASGQRRPTNEKLFF	TGTGCCAGCTCACCCCGGGCGAGTGGACAGCGTAGACCAACTAATGAAAAACTGTTTTTT
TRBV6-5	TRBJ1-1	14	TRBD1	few	CASSPTGGNTEAFF	TGTGCCAGCAGTCCTACAGGGGGCAACACTGAAGCTTTCTTT
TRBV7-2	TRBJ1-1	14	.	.	CASSLVGGNTEAFF	TGTGCCAGCAGCTTAGTGGGAGGGAACACTGAAGCTTTCTTT
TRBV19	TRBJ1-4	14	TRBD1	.	CASASTGSIISLFF	TGTGCCAGTGCCTCGACAGGGTCCATTATAAGTCTGTTTTTT